A single sample gave rise to the 9 T cell receptor beta chains below, sequenced in a study of cytomegalovirus exposure and HLA in healthy donors. PCR employed 60 Vbeta and 13 Jbeta primers. Profiled with immunoSEQ multiplex PCR; TCRdb holds only in-frame clones, not every one. The sample gives around 250,000 clones, 80% to 95% of which show up once; 1.5% to 2% is in the top ten. Sequencing input: PBMCs. Receptor source: a girl aged 2-9 years in good health and CMV-seronegative.

This rearrangement joins TRBV15 to TRBJ1-6, with D unclear. The CDR3 runs 17 residues. In germline, CDR1 is LNHNV, CDR2 YYDKDF (reference sequence). V lost 5 bases to trimming and J lost 0 bases, with 14 bases between them. The CDR3 DNA follows: TGTGCCACCAGCGGCAATGACAAGAGCTCCTATAATTCACCCCTCCACTTT. This translates into CATSGNDKSSYNSPLHF.

The chain uses TRBV6-1 and TRBJ2-7; possible D gene TRBD2, 5 bases. The V end was cut by 5 bases, the J end by 1 base, with 9 bases between. The CDR3 runs 13 residues. CDR1 is MNHNS, CDR2 SASEGT, per germline. CDR3 sequence (DNA): TGTGCCAGCAGTAGGACTCGATCCTACGAGCAGTACTTC. It translates to CASSRTRSYEQYF.

J is TRBJ2-3 and V is TRBV6-1; the match to TRBD2 covers 13 bases. V was pared by 9 bases and J by 4 bases, with 4 bases of the junction left unmatched. Germline CDR1 is MNHNS and CDR2 is SASEGT. The CDR3 extends over 14 amino acids. DNA of the CDR3: TGTGCCAGTCCTGGGACTAGCGGGGCAGATACGCAGTATTTT. It yields the protein CASPGTSGADTQYF.

The chain has TRBV27 and TRBJ2-7, with D possibly being TRBD2 (7 bases). V was shortened by 8 bases and J by 7 bases, with 15 bases between the two germline ends. Germline assignment: CDR1 MNHEY and CDR2 SMNVEV (reference sequence). This CDR3 comprises 12 residues. CDR3 residues: CASGEGGREQYF. The CDR3 bases are TGTGCCAGCGGGGAGGGGGGGAGGGAGCAGTACTTC.

The rearrangement links TRBV4-2 to TRBJ2-6; 7 bases agree with TRBD1. The CDR3 loop spans 16 amino acids. CDR1 is LGHNA and CDR2 is YNFKEQ in the germline V gene. V dropped 0 bases and J dropped 2; count of bases not matched to a gene: 1. CDR3 in DNA: TGTGCCAGCAGCCAAGACCAGGGGGCTGGGGCCAACGTCCTGACTTTC. Translating it yields CASSQDQGAGANVLTF.

This rearrangement joins TRBV6-1 to TRBJ2-3; TRBD1 agrees at 7 bases. V lost 5 bases and J lost 5; bases outside the gene matches: 10. CDR1 and CDR2 (germline): MNHNS, SASEGT. CDR3 length: 15 amino acids. The CDR3 is CASSSTGENGDTQYF. CDR3 nucleotides: TGTGCCAGCAGTTCAACAGGGGAGAACGGAGATACGCAGTATTTT.

The chain links TRBV5-1 to TRBJ2-5, with TRBD1 as a possible D gene (6 bases). In germline, CDR1 is SGHRS, CDR2 YFSETQ. Trimming cost V 3 bases and J 3 bases, with 9 bases left between them. This CDR3 is 13 amino acids long. The CDR3 DNA follows: TGCGCCAGCAGCTCAAACAGGGAAGAGACCCAGTACTTC. This translates into CASSSNREETQYF.

The chain carries TRBV21-1 and TRBJ2-1; TRBD2 is taken as the D call from the table, unchecked against the DNA. TRBV21-1 is classified as a pseudogene. The CDR3 length is 16 residues. CDR3 sequence: CASSPGTSGSINEQFF. The CDR3 DNA reads TGTGCCAGCAGCCCCGGGACTAGCGGGAGCATAAATGAGCAGTTCTTC.

This chain connects TRBV18 to TRBJ1-2; maybe TRBD1 (6 bases). The CDR3 sequence is 15 residues long. The V end was cut by 2 bases, the J end by 8 bases, with 18 bases between. Germline values: CDR1 KGHSH, CDR2 LQKENI. CDR3 sequence: CASSPGDIRAYGYTF. CDR3 nucleotide sequence: TGTGCCAGCTCACCAGGGGACATACGGGCTTACGGCTACACCTTC.